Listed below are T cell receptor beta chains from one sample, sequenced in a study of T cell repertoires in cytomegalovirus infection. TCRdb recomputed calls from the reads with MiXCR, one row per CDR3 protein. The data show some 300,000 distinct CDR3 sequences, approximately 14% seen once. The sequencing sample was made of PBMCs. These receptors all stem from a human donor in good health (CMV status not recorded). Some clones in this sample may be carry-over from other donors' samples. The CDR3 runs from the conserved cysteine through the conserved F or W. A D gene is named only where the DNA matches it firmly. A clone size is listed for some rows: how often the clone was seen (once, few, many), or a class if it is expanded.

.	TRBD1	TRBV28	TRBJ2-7	TGTGCCAGCACTCTACCCGGGACAGAGTCCTACGAGCAGTACTTC	CASTLPGTESYEQYF
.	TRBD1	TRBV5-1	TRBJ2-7	TGCGCCAGCAGCTATTCCCCGGGACAGGTTACCTACGAGCAGTACTTC	CASSYSPGQVTYEQYF
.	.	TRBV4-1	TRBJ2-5	TGCGCCAGCAGCCAAGTCGTCCGAGAGACCCAGTACTTC	CASSQVVRETQYF
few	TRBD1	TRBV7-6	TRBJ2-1	TGTGCCAGCACCCTGACAGGGGTGGCGTACAATGAGCAGTTCTTC	CASTLTGVAYNEQFF
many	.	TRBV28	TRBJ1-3	TGTGCCAGCAGAGCACCCGGCTCTGGAAACACCATATATTTT	CASRAPGSGNTIYF
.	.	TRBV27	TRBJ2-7	TGTGCCAGCAGCCCCGGCCAGGGCCTAGAGTACGAGCAGTACTTC	CASSPGQGLEYEQYF
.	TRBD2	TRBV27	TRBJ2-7	TGTGCCAGCAGTTCCCTAGCGGGAACATACGAGCAGTACTTC	CASSSLAGTYEQYF
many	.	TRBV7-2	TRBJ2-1	TGTGCCAGCAGCTTAAGGCAGAATGAGCAGTTCTTC	CASSLRQNEQFF
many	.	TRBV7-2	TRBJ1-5	TGTGCCAGCAGCCCCCGGTCTGGCTATGATCAGCCCCAGCATTTT	CASSPRSGYDQPQHF
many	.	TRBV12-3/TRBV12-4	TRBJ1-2	TGTGCCAGCAGTCCCACCCCAATTCCTGGCTACACCTTC	CASSPTPIPGYTF
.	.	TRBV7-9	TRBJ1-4	TGTGCCAGCAGTCCGGGGAGGAGGACAACTAATGAAAAACTGTTTTTT	CASSPGRRTTNEKLFF
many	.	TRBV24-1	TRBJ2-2	TGTGCCACCAGTGATTTATCGGACACCGGGGAGCTGTTTTTT	CATSDLSDTGELFF
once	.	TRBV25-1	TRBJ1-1	TGTGCCAGCAGTGAGACCGACTACTCTGAAGCTTTCTTT	CASSETDYSEAFF
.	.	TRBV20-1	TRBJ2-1	TGCAGTGCCAAATTCCTCCGGACCTACAATGAGCAGTTCTTC	CSAKFLRTYNEQFF
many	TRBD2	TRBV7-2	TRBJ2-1	TGTGCCAGCAGCTTGGGGGGAGGGCGTTACAATGAGCAGTTCTTC	CASSLGGGRYNEQFF
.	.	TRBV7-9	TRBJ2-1	TGTGCCAGCAGCTTGGGGGATACGAATGAGCAGTTCTTC	CASSLGDTNEQFF
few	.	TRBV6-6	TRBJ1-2	TGTGCCAGCAGTCCCACTCGGAACTATGGCTACACCTTC	CASSPTRNYGYTF
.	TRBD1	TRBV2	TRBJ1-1	TGTGCCAGCAGTCTCAACAGGGGATACACTGAAGCTTTCTTT	CASSLNRGYTEAFF
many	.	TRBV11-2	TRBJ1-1	TGTGCCAGCAGCCCCTCTGCAGGGGTGGGCACTGAAGCTTTCTTT	CASSPSAGVGTEAFF
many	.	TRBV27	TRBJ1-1	TGTGCCAGCTCGCTATCGACCTTTGGCATGAACACTGAAGCTTTCTTT	CASSLSTFGMNTEAFF
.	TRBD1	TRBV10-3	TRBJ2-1	TGTGCCATCAGTGGGACAGGGGAACCCTACAATGAGCAGTTCTTC	CAISGTGEPYNEQFF
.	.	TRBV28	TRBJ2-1	TGTGCCAGCAGTTTAACTTCCCTAGGGGAGCAGTTCTTC	CASSLTSLGEQFF
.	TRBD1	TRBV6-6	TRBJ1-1	TGTGCCAGCGGGGACAGGGTGCGCACTGAAGCTTTCTTT	CASGDRVRTEAFF
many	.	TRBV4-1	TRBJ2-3	TGCGCCAGCAAGACAGAGAACACAGATACGCAGTATTTT	CASKTENTDTQYF
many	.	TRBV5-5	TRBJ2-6	TGTGCCAGCAGCTTACCGCCTAGACGGGGACTCTCTGGGGCCAACGTCCTGACTTTC	CASSLPPRRGLSGANVLTF
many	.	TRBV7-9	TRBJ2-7	TGTGCCAGCAGCTTATCCAGGGGCGGACGGAGCTCCTACGAGCAGTACTTC	CASSLSRGGRSSYEQYF
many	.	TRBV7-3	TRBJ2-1	TGTGCCAGCAGCTTGACCAGCGGACTAAACAATGAGCAGTTCTTC	CASSLTSGLNNEQFF
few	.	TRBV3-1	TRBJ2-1	TGTGCCAGCGGAGGCGTGTATGAGCAGTTCTTC	CASGGVYEQFF
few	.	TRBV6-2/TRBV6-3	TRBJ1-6	TGTGCCAGCAGTCCTCGATCGGGGTTTAATTCACCCCTCCACTTT	CASSPRSGFNSPLHF
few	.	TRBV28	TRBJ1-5	TGTGCCAGCAGAATAGGGGGGGGACAGCCCCAGCATTTT	CASRIGGGQPQHF
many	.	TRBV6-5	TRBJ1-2	TGTGCCAGCAGTTACAGCAGGGCACCTAACTATGGCTACACCTTC	CASSYSRAPNYGYTF
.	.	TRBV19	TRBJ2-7	TGTGCCAGTAGCGTCAACAAGGGTGCCTACGAGCAGTACTTC	CASSVNKGAYEQYF
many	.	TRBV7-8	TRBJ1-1	TGTGCCAGCAGCGCAAAGAACACTGAAGCTTTCTTT	CASSAKNTEAFF
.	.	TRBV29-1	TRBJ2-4	TGCAGCGTTGAAGAGGTCACGGGGCCAAGAAACATTCAGTACTTC	CSVEEVTGPRNIQYF
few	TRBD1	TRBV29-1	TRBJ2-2	TGCAGCGTGGTTGACAGGGAGAACACCGGGGAGCTGTTTTTT	CSVVDRENTGELFF
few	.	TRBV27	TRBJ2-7	TGTGCCAGTGGGGGCAGAAGGGGCGAGCAGTACTTC	CASGGRRGEQYF
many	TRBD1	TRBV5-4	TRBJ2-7	TGTGCCAGCAGCTCTCCGGGACAGGGGATCTACGAGCAGTACTTC	CASSSPGQGIYEQYF
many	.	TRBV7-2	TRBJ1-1	TGTGCCAGCATGGGGCAGTACACTGAAGCTTTCTTT	CASMGQYTEAFF
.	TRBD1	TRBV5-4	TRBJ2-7	TGTGCCAGCAGCTCTAATTTTGGACAGGCAACTCAAAACGAGCAGTACTTC	CASSSNFGQATQNEQYF
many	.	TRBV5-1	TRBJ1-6	TGCGCCAGCAGCCTTGGAGCGAATTCACCCCTCCACTTT	CASSLGANSPLHF
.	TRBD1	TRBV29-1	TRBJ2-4	TGCAGCGGCCGGGACAGGGACATTCAGTACTTC	CSGRDRDIQYF
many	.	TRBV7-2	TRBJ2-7	TGTGCCAGCAGCTTAGTCGGTTCGACCTACGAGCAGTACTTC	CASSLVGSTYEQYF
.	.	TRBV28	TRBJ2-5	TGTGCCAGCAGCAAGAGGGTTGAGACCCAGTACTTC	CASSKRVETQYF
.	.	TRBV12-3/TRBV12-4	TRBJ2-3	TGTGCCAGCAGTCAAGGGAACCACAGGGCGCTCACAGATACGCAGTATTTT	CASSQGNHRALTDTQYF
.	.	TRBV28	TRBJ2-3	TGTGCCAGCAGGCCCGGAGGTACAGATACGCAGTATTTT	CASRPGGTDTQYF
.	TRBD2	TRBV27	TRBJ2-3	TGTGCCAGCAGCCGGACTAGCGGGACGAGGGAGTATTTT	CASSRTSGTREYF
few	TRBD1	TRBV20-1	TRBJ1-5	TGCAGTGCTGCGGAGAGGGACAGGGGGCAACAGCCCCAGCATTTT	CSAAERDRGQQPQHF
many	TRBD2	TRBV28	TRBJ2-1	TGTGCCAGCAGTTTAGCTACCAGCGGGAGGGCCAAAGGCAATGAGCAGTTCTTC	CASSLATSGRAKGNEQFF
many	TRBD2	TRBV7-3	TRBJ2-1	TGTGCCAGCAGCTTAATAGGGGGGACTAGTCCCGACAATGAGCAGTTCTTC	CASSLIGGTSPDNEQFF
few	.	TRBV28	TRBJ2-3	TGTGCCAGCAGTTTCGTGGGGGGTGGCGATACGCAGTATTTT	CASSFVGGGDTQYF
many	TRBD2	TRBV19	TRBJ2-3	TGTGCCAGTAGCGCGACTAGCGGGAGGGATTCGACGCAGTATTTT	CASSATSGRDSTQYF
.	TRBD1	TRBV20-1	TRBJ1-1	TGCAGTGCTAGCACCGGGACAGTGGGTCATGGCACTGAAGCTTTCTTT	CSASTGTVGHGTEAFF
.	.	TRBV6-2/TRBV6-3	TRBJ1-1	TGTGCCAGCAAGGACAGCACTGAAGCTTTCTTT	CASKDSTEAFF